Below, one TCR beta chain is given with its context. This sample was included in a study of cytotoxic CD8 clonotypes in ibrutinib-treated CLL. The planned depth of sequencing spanned 1 in 200,000 to 1 in 1 million T cells. This table comes from immunoSEQ multiplex PCR, and its TCRdb copy is limited to in-frame clones, with some not included. The profile covers some 22,000 clones, with approximately 81% appearing a single time and 7% to 9.5% taken by the ten largest. The V gene's germline CDR1 is LNHNV and CDR2 YYDKDF (reference sequence). The junction had 5 bases not matched to a gene; V was cut back by 5 bases and J by 3 bases. This CDR3 has 14 residues.

The chain employs TRBV15 and TRBJ1-1; 8 bases match TRBD1. Source: PBMCs, taken before ibrutinib treatment. The TCR originated in a human donor with chronic lymphocytic leukemia. CDR3 residues: CATSVKTGDTEAFF. In nucleotides, the CDR3 is TGTGCCACCAGCGTGAAGACAGGGGACACTGAAGCTTTCTTT.